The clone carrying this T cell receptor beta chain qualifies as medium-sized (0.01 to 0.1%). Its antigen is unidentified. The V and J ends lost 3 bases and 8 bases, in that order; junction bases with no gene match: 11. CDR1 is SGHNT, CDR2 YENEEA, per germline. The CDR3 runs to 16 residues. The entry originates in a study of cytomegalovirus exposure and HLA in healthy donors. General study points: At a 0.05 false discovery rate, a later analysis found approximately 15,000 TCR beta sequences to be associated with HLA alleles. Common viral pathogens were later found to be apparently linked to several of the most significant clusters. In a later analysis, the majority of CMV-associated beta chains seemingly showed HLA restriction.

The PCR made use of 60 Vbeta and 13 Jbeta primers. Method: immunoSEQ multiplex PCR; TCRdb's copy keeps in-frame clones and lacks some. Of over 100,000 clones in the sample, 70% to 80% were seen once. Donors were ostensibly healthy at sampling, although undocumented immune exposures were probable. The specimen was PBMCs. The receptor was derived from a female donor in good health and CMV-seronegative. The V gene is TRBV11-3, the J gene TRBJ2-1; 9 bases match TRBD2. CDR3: CASSFDGREGRDEQFF. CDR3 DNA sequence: TGTGCCAGCAGCTTTGACGGGCGGGAGGGCCGGGATGAGCAGTTCTTC.